A selection of T cell receptor beta chains follows, all from one sample in a study of shared clonotypes between healthy human individuals. Using immunoSEQ multiplex PCR, the repertoire was profiled, and TCRdb retains in-frame clones only, with some absent. Of roughly 2 million clones listed, approximately 94% were seen once; the top ten hold roughly 1%. The sequenced sample consisted of naive CD8+ T cells sorted from blood. These TCRs come from a man in his late teens or twenties in good health. Both conserved end residues are part of each CDR3. The D gene is left open where the match is weak. Clone size is given for some rows only: seen once, a few or many times, or a class if the clone is expanded.

J: TRBJ2-3; V: TRBV27; size: -; D: -; DNA: TGTGCCAGCAGTCTCCTAGCTAGCACAGATACGCAGTATTTT; CDR3: CASSLLASTDTQYF
J: TRBJ2-7; V: TRBV15; size: -; D: TRBD1; DNA: TGTGCCACCAGCAGAGAGGCCGGACAGGGCACCTACGAGCAGTACTTC; CDR3: CATSREAGQGTYEQYF
J: TRBJ1-6; V: TRBV27; size: -; D: -; DNA: TGTGCCAGCAGCCAACTTCTTGGACAGACCCAATTTTATTCACCCCTCCACTTT; CDR3: CASSQLLGQTQFYSPLHF
J: TRBJ2-7; V: TRBV27; size: -; D: TRBD2; DNA: TGTGCCAGCAGTTCGACTAGCGGGGGGGCGGCCTACGAGCAGTACTTC; CDR3: CASSSTSGGAAYEQYF
J: TRBJ2-2; V: TRBV2; size: -; D: -; DNA: TGTGCCACCATCCCCGTAGCGACCGGGGAGCTGTTTTTT; CDR3: CATIPVATGELFF
J: TRBJ2-1; V: TRBV25-1; size: -; D: TRBD2; DNA: TGTGCCAGCAGTGAATATTCTTGGCTAGCGGAGAACTACAATGAGCAGTTCTTC; CDR3: CASSEYSWLAENYNEQFF
J: TRBJ2-1; V: TRBV5-4; size: -; D: TRBD1; DNA: TGTGCCAGCAGCTATGGGACAGGGAGTGGGGAGCAGTTCTTC; CDR3: CASSYGTGSGEQFF
J: TRBJ2-5; V: TRBV1; size: many; D: -; DNA: TGCACCAGCAGCAATCCAGAAATCCAAGAGACCCAGTACTTC; CDR3: CTSSNPEIQETQYF
J: TRBJ2-1; V: TRBV4-3; size: -; D: -; DNA: TGCGCCAGCAGCCAAGGTCAATGGAATGAGCAGTTCTTC; CDR3: CASSQGQWNEQFF
J: TRBJ2-3; V: TRBV7-7; size: -; D: -; DNA: TGTGCTAGCAGCTTAGATATGGAAGCAGATACGCAGTATTTT; CDR3: CASSLDMEADTQYF
J: TRBJ2-7; V: TRBV19; size: -; D: TRBD1; DNA: TGTGCCAGTAGTGCACAGGGGAGTTGGGACTACGAGCAGTACTTC; CDR3: CASSAQGSWDYEQYF
J: TRBJ2-7; V: TRBV7-9; size: -; D: -; DNA: TGTGCCAGCAGCTTCTCAGGGCACTACGAGCAGTACTTC; CDR3: CASSFSGHYEQYF
J: TRBJ2-2; V: TRBV2; size: -; D: -; DNA: TGTGCCAGCAGGGGAGTCCCGAACACCGGGGAGCTGTTTTTT; CDR3: CASRGVPNTGELFF
J: TRBJ1-2; V: TRBV21-1; size: -; D: -; DNA: TGTGCCAGCAGCAAACCTGTAGGGGACACACTTAGAAACGATGGCTACACCTTC; CDR3: CASSKPVGDTLRNDGYTF
J: TRBJ2-7; V: TRBV7-2; size: once; D: -; DNA: TGTGCCAGCAGCTACCAAGAGGGCGCCAGCGAGCAGTACTTC; CDR3: CASSYQEGASEQYF
J: TRBJ1-4; V: TRBV11-2; size: -; D: -; DNA: TGTGCCAGCAGCTTAACTCCATCAACTAATGAAAAACTGTTTTTT; CDR3: CASSLTPSTNEKLFF
J: TRBJ2-7; V: TRBV28; size: -; D: -; DNA: TGTGCCAGCAGTTTATTGGACTACGAGCAGTACTTC; CDR3: CASSLLDYEQYF
J: TRBJ1-5; V: TRBV6-1; size: -; D: -; DNA: TGTGCCAGCAGTGAAGTTAGTCAGCCCCAGCATTTT; CDR3: CASSEVSQPQHF
J: TRBJ2-1; V: TRBV19; size: -; D: -; DNA: TGTGCCAGTACATTACACGGGGGAAGCTACAATGAGCAGTTCTTC; CDR3: CASTLHGGSYNEQFF
J: TRBJ1-2; V: TRBV6-1; size: once; D: -; DNA: TGTGCCAGCAGTGCCACAGGTACGGGTGGCTACACCTTC; CDR3: CASSATGTGGYTF
J: TRBJ1-5; V: TRBV12-5; size: -; D: -; DNA: TGTGCTAGTGGTCAAAATCAGCCCCAGCATTTT; CDR3: CASGQNQPQHF
J: TRBJ2-3; V: TRBV5-6; size: -; D: -; DNA: TGTGCCAGCAGCTTGGTGGACGCCACAGATACGCAGTATTTT; CDR3: CASSLVDATDTQYF
J: TRBJ2-2; V: TRBV29-1; size: -; D: -; DNA: TGCAGCGTTGAGCTATCAGGCCAGAACACCGGGGAGCTGTTTTTT; CDR3: CSVELSGQNTGELFF
J: TRBJ1-3; V: TRBV2; size: -; D: -; DNA: TGTGCCAGCAGTGAAGCGCTGGGCAGCTACAGCTCTGGAAACACCATATATTTT; CDR3: CASSEALGSYSSGNTIYF
J: TRBJ1-1; V: TRBV19; size: -; D: -; DNA: TGTGCCACCCTCGACAGATCCATGAACACTGAAGCTTTCTTT; CDR3: CATLDRSMNTEAFF
J: TRBJ2-2; V: TRBV4-3; size: -; D: TRBD1; DNA: TGCGCCAGCAGCCAAGACCAGCACAGGGGGTGGAACACCGGGGAGCTGTTTTTT; CDR3: CASSQDQHRGWNTGELFF
J: TRBJ2-7; V: TRBV30; size: -; D: TRBD2; DNA: TGTGCCTGGAGTGTAATGGGGGAGGGGGAGCAGTACTTC; CDR3: CAWSVMGEGEQYF
J: TRBJ2-1; V: TRBV29-1; size: -; D: TRBD2; DNA: TGCAGCTACATCAGGGACTACTGGGAGAATGAGCAGTTCTTC; CDR3: CSYIRDYWENEQFF
J: TRBJ2-7; V: TRBV28; size: -; D: TRBD1; DNA: TGTGCCAGCAGTCAAGGGGACAGGGGAGACGAGCAGTACTTC; CDR3: CASSQGDRGDEQYF
J: TRBJ2-7; V: TRBV28; size: -; D: -; DNA: TGTGCCAGCAGTTTAGTCGGCCCATCCTACGAGCAGTACTTC; CDR3: CASSLVGPSYEQYF
J: TRBJ1-5; V: TRBV29-1; size: -; D: TRBD1; DNA: TGCAGCGTACGCCGGGACAGGGGAGATCAGCCCCAGCATTTT; CDR3: CSVRRDRGDQPQHF
J: TRBJ2-3; V: TRBV14; size: -; D: -; DNA: TGTGCCAGCAGCCAAGATTTCACTAATGCAGATACGCAGTATTTT; CDR3: CASSQDFTNADTQYF
J: TRBJ1-5; V: TRBV28; size: -; D: TRBD1; DNA: TGTGCCAGCAGTGGGGGACAGGGTTGGAATCAGCCCCAGCATTTT; CDR3: CASSGGQGWNQPQHF
J: TRBJ2-7; V: TRBV7-8; size: -; D: -; DNA: TGTGCCAGCAGCGATGGTAGGTCCTACGAGCAGTACTTC; CDR3: CASSDGRSYEQYF
J: TRBJ1-1; V: TRBV2; size: -; D: TRBD1; DNA: TGTGCCAGCAGCGGGGGGACAGCCCTTCTGCCTTTCTTT; CDR3: CASSGGTALLPFF
J: TRBJ2-7; V: TRBV18; size: -; D: TRBD1; DNA: TGTGCCAGCTCACCATCCGACAGGGCTCCCTACGAGCAGTACTTC; CDR3: CASSPSDRAPYEQYF
J: TRBJ1-1; V: TRBV10-2; size: -; D: TRBD1; DNA: TGCGCCAGCAGACCGACAGGGGGGAACACTGAAGCTTTCTTT; CDR3: CASRPTGGNTEAFF
J: TRBJ1-5; V: TRBV28; size: -; D: -; DNA: TGTGCCAGCAGCCCCAGACCCATTGGGACCCTTATTCAGCCCCAGCATTTT; CDR3: CASSPRPIGTLIQPQHF
J: TRBJ2-7; V: TRBV10-1; size: -; D: -; DNA: TGCGCCAGCAGTGAGTCAGGACAGTACTTC; CDR3: CASSESGQYF
J: TRBJ2-1; V: TRBV4-3; size: -; D: -; DNA: TGCGCCAGCAGCCAAGATATAGGGACAAGATTTTACAATGAGCAGTTCTTC; CDR3: CASSQDIGTRFYNEQFF
J: TRBJ2-3; V: TRBV5-1; size: -; D: -; DNA: TGCGCCAGCAGCTTAGAAATGTACACAGATACGCAGTATTTT; CDR3: CASSLEMYTDTQYF
J: TRBJ2-7; V: TRBV27; size: -; D: TRBD2; DNA: TGTGCCAGCAGCCTCCTAGCGGGAGGCACCTACGAGCAGTACTTC; CDR3: CASSLLAGGTYEQYF
J: TRBJ2-7; V: TRBV7-8; size: -; D: TRBD1; DNA: TGTGCCAGCAGCAAGGAAACACAGGGGGCGCGGTTCGGGCAGTACTTC; CDR3: CASSKETQGARFGQYF
J: TRBJ2-7; V: TRBV5-8; size: -; D: TRBD1; DNA: TGTGCCAGCAGCTCCCGGGACAGGGAGTACGAGCAGTACTTC; CDR3: CASSSRDREYEQYF
J: TRBJ1-5; V: TRBV5-1; size: -; D: TRBD1; DNA: TGCGCCAGCAGCTTAACCGGACAGGGGAATCAGCCCCAGCATTTT; CDR3: CASSLTGQGNQPQHF
J: TRBJ2-7; V: TRBV4-3; size: -; D: TRBD2; DNA: TGCGCCAGCAGCCAAGATTTGGGGGAGGGCCTGTACGAGCAGTACTTC; CDR3: CASSQDLGEGLYEQYF
J: TRBJ2-2; V: TRBV5-6; size: once; D: TRBD2; DNA: TGTGCCAGCAGCTTGGTGGGAGGGTCCGGGGAGCTGTTTTTT; CDR3: CASSLVGGSGELFF
J: TRBJ2-1; V: TRBV9; size: -; D: -; DNA: TGTGCCAGCAGCGTTACATTCGGAAATGAGCAGTTCTTC; CDR3: CASSVTFGNEQFF
J: TRBJ1-2; V: TRBV27; size: -; D: -; DNA: TGTGCCAGCAGTTCCTACAGGGATCCTAACTATGGCTACACCTTC; CDR3: CASSSYRDPNYGYTF
J: TRBJ2-5; V: TRBV2; size: -; D: TRBD2; DNA: TGTGCCAGCAAGTGGGAGCGGGGGGCCTACCAAGAGACCCAGTACTTC; CDR3: CASKWERGAYQETQYF
J: TRBJ2-1; V: TRBV28; size: -; D: -; DNA: TGTGCCAGCAGCTATACTCCGGGGATCTACAATGAGCAGTTCTTC; CDR3: CASSYTPGIYNEQFF
J: TRBJ2-1; V: TRBV27; size: -; D: -; DNA: TGTGCCAGCAGTTTATCCTCAACAGTAGTTGAGCAGTTCTTC; CDR3: CASSLSSTVVEQFF
J: TRBJ1-5; V: TRBV6-6; size: few; D: -; DNA: TGTGCCAGCAGTTCCAGGCGGAGCAATCAGCCCCAGCATTTT; CDR3: CASSSRRSNQPQHF